The 23 T cell receptor beta chains presented below share a single source sample, sequenced in a study of blood T cell repertoires in COVID-19. The repertoire was sequenced with immunoSEQ multiplex PCR; TCRdb's copy has only in-frame clones and lacks some. The sample records 300,000 or so clones, about nine tenths being singletons. Sequencing was carried out using PBMCs or T cells enriched from blood (not recorded which). The source of these receptors is a woman younger than 30 who had recovered from COVID-19.

The chain has TRBV18 and TRBJ1-2; maybe TRBD1 (5 bases). V lost 0 bases and J 2 bases, leaving 10 bases between the germline ends. The CDR3 spans 15 residues. Germline loops: CDR1 KGHSH, CDR2 LQKENI. The CDR3 DNA follows: TGTGCCAGCTCACCACCGGGGCTCACGAACTATGGCTACACCTTC. Residues: CASSPPGLTNYGYTF. Full variable domain (outside the CDR3, taken from reference TRBV18 and TRBJ1-2): NAGVMQNPRHLVRRRGQEARLRCSPMKGHSHVYWYRQLPEEGLKFMVYLQKENIIDESGMPKERFSAEFPKEGPSILRIQQVVRGDSAAYFCASSPPGLTNYGYTFGSGTRLTVV.

The CDR3, as DNA: TGTGCCAGCAGCGGTGGATCCGGGACAATGAACACTGAAGCTTTCTTT. It codes for CASSGGSGTMNTEAFF. This chain joins TRBV7-9 and TRBJ1-1; D may be TRBD1 (6 bases). V lost 5 bases to trimming and J lost 0 bases, with 16 bases between them. This CDR3 region has 16 residues. Germline V gene lookup returns CDR1 SEHNR and CDR2 FQNEAQ (reference sequence).

As to this clone: No conserved phenylalanine or tryptophan is present at the end of the CDR3, so a read error is the likely explanation. No DNA is shown, since the ends of the CDR3 on it are uncertain; the CDR3 is the one TCRdb lists. The CDR3 sequence is CASSLEGQGI. The chain carries TRBV7-3 and TRBJ2-7; the table's D call TRBD1 went unverified against the DNA. Germline assignment: CDR1 SGHTA and CDR2 FQGTGA. From its first to its last residue, the CDR3 has 10 amino acids.

A single count supports this clone. V usage is TRBV2 and J usage is TRBJ2-2, with TRBD1 matching over 7 bases. J was trimmed by 3 bases and V by 8 bases; bases with no gene match: 9. Germline CDR1 is SNHLY and CDR2 is FYNNEI. The CDR3 has 15 residues. CDR3 sequence reads: CASLTQGQYTGELFF. CDR3 sequence (DNA): TGTGCCAGCCTCACACAGGGGCAATACACCGGGGAGCTGTTTTTT.

The rearrangement joins TRBV5-6 to TRBJ1-4; D remains ambiguous. The CDR3 totals 16 residues. Germline lookup yields CDR1 SGHDT and CDR2 YYEEEE. Trimming stripped 3 bases from V and 2 bases from J, with 14 bases between. The CDR3 coding sequence is TGTGCCAGCAGCTGGGGAGCCCCTCGTACTAATGAAAAACTGTTTTTT. Amino acid sequence: CASSWGAPRTNEKLFF.

The chain joins TRBV6-5 to TRBJ1-1; 8 nucleotides match TRBD1. V lost 6 bases and J lost 10; bases outside the gene matches: 16. The CDR3 contains 15 residues. CDR1 is MNHEY, CDR2 SVGAGI, per germline. The DNA of the CDR3 is TGTGCCAGCAGCCACTCACAGGGGGAGGGAAGTTTAGCTTTCTTT. It encodes CASSHSQGEGSLAFF.

V gene TRBV10-2 combines with J gene TRBJ2-7, with 9 bases matching TRBD1. Trimming cost V 3 bases and J 6 bases; bases outside gene matches: 3. The CDR3 is 13 amino acids. Germline-derived CDR1 and CDR2 are WSHSY and SAAADI. The chain's CDR3 is CASSEQGAVEQYF. The CDR3 DNA sequence: TGCGCCAGCAGTGAACAGGGGGCGGTCGAGCAGTACTTC.

This chain links TRBV10-2 with TRBJ2-1, with 9 nucleotides matching TRBD2. The germline V gene encodes CDR1 WSHSY and CDR2 SAAADI. J was trimmed by 0 bases and V by 4 bases; bases with no gene match: 16. The CDR3 loop spans 20 amino acids. CDR3 sequence (DNA): TGCGCCAGCAGTGTACCTCAGACTAGCGGAGCCCCGAGCTCCTACAATGAGCAGTTCTTC. It codes for CASSVPQTSGAPSSYNEQFF.

The chain has TRBV3-1 (or the pseudogene TRBV3-2) and TRBJ2-5; 10 bases are a match to TRBD2. The length of the CDR3 is 15 residues. V trimming: 2 bases; J trimming: 3 bases; junction bases outside the gene matches: 3. Germline loops: CDR1 LGHDT, CDR2 YNNKEL (reference sequence). The CDR3: CASSQLGLAEETQYF. The CDR3 nucleotides are TGTGCCAGCAGCCAATTAGGACTAGCGGAAGAGACCCAGTACTTC.

This clone was found a few times. The chain recombines TRBV5-4 with TRBJ1-6; possibly TRBD1 for D (6 bases). V was shortened by 2 bases and J by 5 bases, with 11 bases between the two germline ends. Germline assignment: CDR1 SGHNT and CDR2 YYREEE (reference sequence). The CDR3 sequence is 15 residues long. In nucleotides, the CDR3 is TGTGCCAGCAGCTTATACAGGGACAATAATTCACCCCTCCACTTT. This translates into CASSLYRDNNSPLHF. The full variable domain, in which reference TRBV5-4 and TRBJ1-6 provide the parts outside the CDR3, is ETGVTQSPTHLIKTRGQQVTLRCSSQSGHNTVSWYQQALGQGPQFIFQYYREEENGRGNFPPRFSGLQFPNYSSELNVNALELDDSALYLCASSLYRDNNSPLHFGNGTRLTVT.

The rearrangement joins TRBV21-1 to TRBJ2-2; whether TRBD1, the table's D call, matches the DNA was not checked. TRBV21-1 is a pseudogene segment. CDR3 length equals 19 residues. The CDR3 spells CASSKVSGRGPTNTGELFF. The CDR3 DNA sequence: TGTGCCAGCAGCAAAGTATCAGGCAGGGGGCCCACGAACACCGGGGAGCTGTTTTTT.

This chain links TRBV28 with TRBJ2-7, with TRBD2 matching 10 bases. V was pared by 3 bases and J by 6 bases, with 8 bases of the junction left unmatched. CDR1 and CDR2 from the germline V gene are MDHEN and SYDVKM. The CDR3 is made up of 15 amino acids. Here the CDR3 DNA reads TGTGCCAGCAGTTTGTGGGGGACTAGCGCTGGCGAGCAGTACTTC. It translates to CASSLWGTSAGEQYF.

CDR3 residues: CASSYWQGPNTEAFF. The DNA for the CDR3 is TGTGCCAGCAGTTACTGGCAGGGGCCGAACACTGAAGCTTTCTTT. The chain has TRBV6-5 and TRBJ1-1, with D maybe TRBD1 (6 bases). Germline V gene lookup returns CDR1 MNHEY and CDR2 SVGAGI. The CDR3 totals 15 residues. V lost 1 base to trimming and J lost 1 base, with 10 bases between them.

The chain has TRBV6-5 and TRBJ2-2; no clear D. The CDR3 runs 16 residues. Trimming shortened V by 2 bases and J by 0 bases, and 10 bases separated the two germline ends. Germline values: CDR1 MNHEY, CDR2 SVGAGI. The chain's CDR3 is CASSYRRLTNTGELFF. Written as DNA, the CDR3 is TGTGCCAGCAGTTACAGGAGACTCACGAACACCGGGGAGCTGTTTTTT.

The chain recombines TRBV19 with TRBJ1-1; TRBD1 aligns across 9 bases. Germline CDR1 and CDR2: LNHDA and SQIVND (reference sequence). J lost 1 base, V lost 8 bases, and 8 bases had no gene match. The length of the CDR3 is 15 residues. The CDR3 DNA is TGTGCCAGTGAGAAGGACAGGGGATCGAACACTGAAGCTTTCTTT. This sequence encodes CASEKDRGSNTEAFF.

The chain has TRBV4-1 and TRBJ2-7; D may be TRBD1 (5 bases). The CDR3 loop spans 17 amino acids. V lost 0 bases and J lost 3, with 18 bases in between. Germline CDR1 reads MGHRA; CDR2 reads YSYEKL. The CDR3 sequence: CASSQDLGAAEFYEQYF. The CDR3 coding sequence is TGCGCCAGCAGCCAAGACTTAGGGGCGGCGGAATTCTACGAGCAGTACTTC.

The chain uses TRBV19 and TRBJ1-1, with 10 bases that match TRBD1. Trimming removed 5 bases from V and 4 bases from J; junction bases left unmatched: 7. The CDR3 length is 15 residues. Looked up from germline, CDR1 is LNHDA and CDR2 is SQIVND (reference sequence). The CDR3 region is CASSVGTGVLTEAFF. CDR3 nucleotides: TGTGCCAGTAGTGTTGGGACAGGGGTTCTCACTGAAGCTTTCTTT.

A few counts support this clone. The rearrangement uses TRBV2 and TRBJ1-2; D remains unclear. The CDR3 is 15 amino acids. Germline-derived CDR1 and CDR2 are SNHLY and FYNNEI. The V gene lost 0 bases and the J gene lost 8 bases, with 16 bases spanning the gap. The CDR3 DNA reads as TGTGCCAGCAGTGAAGCTTCAGCGCGGAGTAGGGGCTACACCTTC. Encoded protein: CASSEASARSRGYTF.

The chain carries TRBV2 and TRBJ1-4; D call uncertain. From germline, CDR1 is SNHLY and CDR2 FYNNEI. With 5 bases removed from V and 0 bases from J, the gap between germline ends came to 7 bases. The CDR3 covers 14 residues. The CDR3 region is CASSRTTTNEKLFF. CDR3 nucleotides: TGTGCCAGCAGTCGAACAACAACTAATGAAAAACTGTTTTTT.

The rearrangement joins TRBV30 to TRBJ2-5; possibly TRBD1 for D (5 bases). Trimming removed 2 bases at V and 10 bases at J, with 17 bases between. Germline V gives CDR1 GTSNPN, CDR2 SVGIG (reference sequence). There are 13 residues in the CDR3. CDR3 region: CAWSSTNRFLQYF. In nucleotides, the CDR3 is TGTGCCTGGAGTTCGACAAACAGGTTTCTCCAGTACTTC.

This clone was observed a few times. J is TRBJ2-7 and V is TRBV5-1, with 8 bases fitting TRBD1. The V gene's germline CDR1 is SGHRS and CDR2 YFSETQ. The CDR3 loop spans 18 amino acids. V shed 2 bases and J 0 bases; nucleotides not matched to a gene: 13. The CDR3 region has the DNA TGCGCCAGCAGCTTACTTCCCCCGGACAGGGTTAGCTCCTACGAGCAGTACTTC. It codes for CASSLLPPDRVSSYEQYF.

This sequence joins TRBV19 and TRBJ1-2, with 7 positions matching TRBD1. The CDR3 covers 15 residues. From germline, CDR1 is LNHDA and CDR2 SQIVND (reference sequence). V lost 6 bases and J lost 3; bases outside the gene matches: 10. For the CDR3, the DNA is TGTGCCAGTAGGAGCGCGACAGGGTCTTACTATGGCTACACCTTC. It translates to CASRSATGSYYGYTF.

J is TRBJ1-1 and V is TRBV18; weak D call: TRBD1 (5 bases). Germline CDR1 KGHSH, CDR2 LQKENI. CDR3 length equals 14 residues. Trimming stripped 4 bases from V and 4 bases from J, with 13 bases between. The CDR3 region is CASSLGTDSTEAFF. The DNA for the CDR3 is TGTGCCAGCTCACTCGGAACCGACAGCACTGAAGCTTTCTTT.